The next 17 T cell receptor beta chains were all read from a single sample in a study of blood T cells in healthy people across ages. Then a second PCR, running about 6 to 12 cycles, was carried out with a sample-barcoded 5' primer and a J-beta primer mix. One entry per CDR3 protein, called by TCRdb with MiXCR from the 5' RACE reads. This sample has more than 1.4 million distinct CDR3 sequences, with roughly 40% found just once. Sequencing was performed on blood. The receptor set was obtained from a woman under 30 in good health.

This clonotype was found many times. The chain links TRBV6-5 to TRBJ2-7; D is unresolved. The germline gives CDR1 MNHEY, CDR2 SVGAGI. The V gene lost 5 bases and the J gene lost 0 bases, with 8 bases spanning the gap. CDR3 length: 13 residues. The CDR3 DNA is TGTGCCAGCAGTGGGCCAAGCTCCTACGAGCAGTACTTC. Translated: CASSGPSSYEQYF.

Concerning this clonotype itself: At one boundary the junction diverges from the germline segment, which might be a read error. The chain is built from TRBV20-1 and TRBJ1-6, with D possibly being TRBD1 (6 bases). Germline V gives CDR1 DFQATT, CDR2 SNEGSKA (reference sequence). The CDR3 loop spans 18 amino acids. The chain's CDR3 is CSAGDQRAPRGNNSPLHF. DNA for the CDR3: TGCAGTGCTGGAGATCAGAGGGCGCCGAGGGGGAATAATTCACCCCTCCACTTT.

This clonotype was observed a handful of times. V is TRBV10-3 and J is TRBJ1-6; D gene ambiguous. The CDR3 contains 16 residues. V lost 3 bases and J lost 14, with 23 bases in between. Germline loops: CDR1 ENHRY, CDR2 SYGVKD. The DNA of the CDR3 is TGTGCCATCAGTGACCAACCGGACGCGCCCGTAGTGACCCTCCACTTT. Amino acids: CAISDQPDAPVVTLHF.

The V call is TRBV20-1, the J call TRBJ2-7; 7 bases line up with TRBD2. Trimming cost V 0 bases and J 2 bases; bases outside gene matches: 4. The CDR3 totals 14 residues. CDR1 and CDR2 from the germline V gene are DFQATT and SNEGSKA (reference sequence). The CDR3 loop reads CSAREAGVTYEQYF. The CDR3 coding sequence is TGCAGTGCTAGAGAGGCGGGAGTAACCTACGAGCAGTACTTC.

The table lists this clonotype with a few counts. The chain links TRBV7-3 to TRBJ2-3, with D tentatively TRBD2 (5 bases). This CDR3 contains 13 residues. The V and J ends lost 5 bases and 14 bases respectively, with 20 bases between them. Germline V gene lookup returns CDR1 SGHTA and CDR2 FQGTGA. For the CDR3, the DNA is TGTGCCAGCAGCGATCCTGACTACCGGAGTCCGTATTTT. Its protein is CASSDPDYRSPYF.

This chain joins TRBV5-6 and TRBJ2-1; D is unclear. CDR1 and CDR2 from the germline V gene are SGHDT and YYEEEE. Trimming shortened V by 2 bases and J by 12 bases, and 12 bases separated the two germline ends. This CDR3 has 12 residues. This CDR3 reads CASSLSGVLQFF. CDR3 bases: TGTGCCAGCAGCTTATCTGGGGTTCTGCAGTTCTTC.

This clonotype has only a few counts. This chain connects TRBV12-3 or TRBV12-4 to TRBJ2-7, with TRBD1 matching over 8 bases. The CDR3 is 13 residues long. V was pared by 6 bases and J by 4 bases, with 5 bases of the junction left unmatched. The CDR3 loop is CASRTGAGYEQYF. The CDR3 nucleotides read TGTGCCAGCAGGACAGGGGCTGGGTACGAGCAGTACTTC.

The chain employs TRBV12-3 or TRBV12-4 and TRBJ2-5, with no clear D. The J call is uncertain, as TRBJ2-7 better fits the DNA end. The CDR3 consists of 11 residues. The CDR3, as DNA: TGTGCCAGCAGTAAGGTTGACGAGCAGTACTTC. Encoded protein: CASSKVDEQYF.

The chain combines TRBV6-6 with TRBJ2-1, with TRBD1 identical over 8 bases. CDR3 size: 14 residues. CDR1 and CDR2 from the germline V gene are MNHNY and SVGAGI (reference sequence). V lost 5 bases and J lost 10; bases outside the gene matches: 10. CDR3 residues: CASSGGQGAYEQFF. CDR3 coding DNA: TGTGCCAGCAGTGGAGGACAGGGTGCCTACGAGCAGTTCTTC.

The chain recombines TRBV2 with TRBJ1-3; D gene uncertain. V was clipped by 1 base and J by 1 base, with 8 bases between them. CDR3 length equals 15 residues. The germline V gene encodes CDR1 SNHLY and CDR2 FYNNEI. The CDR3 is CASSEDPYSGNTIYF. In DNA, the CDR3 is TGTGCCAGCAGTGAAGACCCGTATTCTGGAAACACCATATATTTT.

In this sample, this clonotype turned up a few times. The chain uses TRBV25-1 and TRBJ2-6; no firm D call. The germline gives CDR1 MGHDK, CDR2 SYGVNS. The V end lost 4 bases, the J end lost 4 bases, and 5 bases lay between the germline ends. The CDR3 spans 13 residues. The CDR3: CASSVVGANVLTF. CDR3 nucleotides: TGTGCCAGCAGTGTGGTGGGGGCCAACGTCCTGACTTTC.

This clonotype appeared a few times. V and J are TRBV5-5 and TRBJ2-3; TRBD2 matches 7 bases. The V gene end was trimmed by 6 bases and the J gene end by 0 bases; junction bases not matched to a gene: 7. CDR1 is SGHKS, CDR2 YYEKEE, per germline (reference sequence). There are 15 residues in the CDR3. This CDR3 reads CASIPGRGSTDTQYF. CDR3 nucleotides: TGTGCCAGCATCCCGGGGCGGGGGAGCACAGATACGCAGTATTTT. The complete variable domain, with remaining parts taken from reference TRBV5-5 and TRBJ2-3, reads DAGVTQSPTHLIKTRGQQVTLRCSPISGHKSVSWYQQVLGQGPQFIFQYYEKEERGRGNFPDRFSARQFPNYSSELNVNALLLGDSALYLCASIPGRGSTDTQYFGPGTRLTVL.

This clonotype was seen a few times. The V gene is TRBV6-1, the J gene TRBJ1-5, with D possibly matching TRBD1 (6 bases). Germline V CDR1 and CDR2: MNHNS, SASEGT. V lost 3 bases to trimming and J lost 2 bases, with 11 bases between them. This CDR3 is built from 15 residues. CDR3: CASSDVAGGNQPQHF. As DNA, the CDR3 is TGTGCCAGCAGTGACGTCGCAGGGGGCAATCAGCCCCAGCATTTT.

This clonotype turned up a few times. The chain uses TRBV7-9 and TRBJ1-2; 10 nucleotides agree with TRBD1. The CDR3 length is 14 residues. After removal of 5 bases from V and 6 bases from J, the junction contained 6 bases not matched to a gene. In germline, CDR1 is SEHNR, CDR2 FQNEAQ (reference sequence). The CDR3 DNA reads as TGTGCCAGCAGCCTAGGACAGGGGGAGGATGGCTACACCTTC. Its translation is CASSLGQGEDGYTF. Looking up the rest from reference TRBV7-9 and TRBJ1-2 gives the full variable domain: DTGVSQNPRHKITKRGQNVTFRCDPISEHNRLYWYRQTLGQGPEFLTYFQNEAQLEKSRLLSDRFSAERPKGSFSTLEIQRTEQGDSAMYLCASSLGQGEDGYTFGSGTRLTVV.

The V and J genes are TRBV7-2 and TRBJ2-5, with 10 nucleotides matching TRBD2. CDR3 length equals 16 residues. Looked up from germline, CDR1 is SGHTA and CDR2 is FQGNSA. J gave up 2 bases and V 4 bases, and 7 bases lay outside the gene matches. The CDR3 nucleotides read TGTGCCAGCAGCTCTTACCTGACTAGCGGGCAAGAGACCCAGTACTTC. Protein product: CASSSYLTSGQETQYF. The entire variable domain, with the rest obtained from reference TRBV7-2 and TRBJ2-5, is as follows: GAGVSQSPSNKVTEKGKDVELRCDPISGHTALYWYRQSLGQGLEFLIYFQGNSAPDKSGLPSDRFSAERTGGSVSTLTIQRTQQEDSAVYLCASSSYLTSGQETQYFGPGTRLLVL.

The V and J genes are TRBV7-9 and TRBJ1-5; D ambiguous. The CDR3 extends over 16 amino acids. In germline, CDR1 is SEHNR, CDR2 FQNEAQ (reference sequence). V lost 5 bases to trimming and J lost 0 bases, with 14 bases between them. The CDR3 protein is CASSKNKEDSNQPQHF. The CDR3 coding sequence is TGTGCCAGCAGCAAAAACAAGGAGGATAGCAATCAGCCCCAGCATTTT. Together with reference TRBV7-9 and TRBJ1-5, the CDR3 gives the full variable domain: DTGVSQNPRHKITKRGQNVTFRCDPISEHNRLYWYRQTLGQGPEFLTYFQNEAQLEKSRLLSDRFSAERPKGSFSTLEIQRTEQGDSAMYLCASSKNKEDSNQPQHFGDGTRLSIL.

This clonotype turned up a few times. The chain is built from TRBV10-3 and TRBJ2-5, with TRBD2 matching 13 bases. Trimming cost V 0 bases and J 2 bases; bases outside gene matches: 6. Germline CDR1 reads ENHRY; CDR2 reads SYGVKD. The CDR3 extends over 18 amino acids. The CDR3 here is CAISESVGGLAGQETQYF. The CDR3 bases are TGTGCCATCAGTGAGTCGGTAGGGGGACTAGCGGGACAAGAGACCCAGTACTTC.